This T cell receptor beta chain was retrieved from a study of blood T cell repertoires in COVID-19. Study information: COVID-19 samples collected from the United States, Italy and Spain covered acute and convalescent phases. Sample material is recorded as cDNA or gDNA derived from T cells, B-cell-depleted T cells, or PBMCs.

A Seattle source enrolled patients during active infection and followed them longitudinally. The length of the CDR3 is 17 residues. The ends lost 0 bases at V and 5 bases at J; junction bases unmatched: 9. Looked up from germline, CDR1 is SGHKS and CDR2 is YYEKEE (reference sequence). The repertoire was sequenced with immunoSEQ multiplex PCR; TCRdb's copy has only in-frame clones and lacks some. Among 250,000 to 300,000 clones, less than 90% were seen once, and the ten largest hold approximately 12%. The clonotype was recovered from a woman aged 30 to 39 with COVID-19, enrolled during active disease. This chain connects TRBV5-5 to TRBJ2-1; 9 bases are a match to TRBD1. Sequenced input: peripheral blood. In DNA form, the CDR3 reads TGTGCCAGCAGCTTGGGGCAGGGACAGGGAAAGCACAATGAGCAGTTCTTC. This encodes CASSLGQGQGKHNEQFF. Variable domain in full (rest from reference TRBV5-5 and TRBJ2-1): DAGVTQSPTHLIKTRGQQVTLRCSPISGHKSVSWYQQVLGQGPQFIFQYYEKEERGRGNFPDRFSARQFPNYSSELNVNALLLGDSALYLCASSLGQGQGKHNEQFFGPGTRLTVL.